This T cell receptor (beta chain) was identified during a study of cytomegalovirus exposure and HLA in healthy donors. Study-level results: Researchers counted around 150 TCR beta chains as cytomegalovirus-associated. Diagnosis of cytomegalovirus status made by the classifier reportedly showed high specificity and sensitivity. A few chains tied to CMV proved CMV antigen-specific in vitro. That first-cohort TCR clusters tended to co-occur in the 90 to 150 validation repertoires was found in a later analysis.

V gave up 3 bases and J gave up 7 bases, with 18 bases separating them. Per the germline V gene, CDR1 is KGHSH and CDR2 is LQKENI. The CDR3 length is 15 residues. On this clone itself: The antigen remains undetermined.

Assay: immunoSEQ multiplex PCR; the TCRdb copy retains only in-frame clones and omits some. The table shows around 190,000 clones, with about 81% occurring only once. This chain connects TRBV18 to TRBJ1-2; D might be TRBD1 (5 bases). Sequenced input: PBMCs. This TCR derives from a woman aged 25-40 years in good health and CMV-seronegative. CDR3 bases: TGTGCCAGCTCACCGACTTCTGGGGGGGGAGGTGGCTACACCTTC. This translates into CASSPTSGGGGGYTF.